This TCR beta chain was identified during a study of cytomegalovirus exposure and HLA in healthy donors. J gave up 0 bases and V 0 bases, and 5 bases lay outside the gene matches. CDR1 is SGHRS and CDR2 is YFSETQ in the germline V gene. The CDR3 spans 17 residues. It was with 60 Vbeta and 13 Jbeta primers that the PCR ran. Repertoires were generated with immunoSEQ multiplex PCR, while TCRdb's copy carries only in-frame clones and drops some. The sample lists around 91,000 clones, about 89% seen once, with around a tenth in the top ten. Among the donors, all were healthy bone marrow donors. Notes on the study in general: In a later analysis, common viral pathogens appeared linked to several of the most significant clusters. Among TCR sequences, most were rare, though some public TCRs appeared in many donors. DRB1 showed the most TCR associations and HLA-C the fewest in a later analysis, as rates varied by HLA locus.

With respect to this clone: Its antigen remains unknown.

The chain is built from TRBV5-1 and TRBJ2-3, with 9 bases that match TRBD2. The sequenced sample was PBMCs. The TCR originated in a man aged 25-40 years in good health and CMV-seropositive. In DNA form, the CDR3 reads TGCGCCAGCAGCTTGGGGGCTAGCGGGATTAGCACAGATACGCAGTATTTT. Protein product: CASSLGASGISTDTQYF.